This TCR beta chain was identified during a study of blood T cell repertoires in COVID-19. In the study overall: Sources were T cells, B-cell-depleted T cells, or PBMCs; the material itself was cDNA or gDNA.

Original data processing: Amplified reference gene primers provided the basis for estimating nucleated cell counts. Profiled with immunoSEQ multiplex PCR; TCRdb holds only in-frame clones, not every one. V and J calls and clone size are given by that table; D and trimming were obtained from the DNA. The table lists hundreds of thousands of clones, around 80% of them singletons. Losses at the gene ends were 3 bases for V and 14 bases for J; bases not matched to a gene: 12. The CDR3 sequence is 15 residues long. Germline V CDR1 and CDR2: LNHNV, YYDKDF (reference sequence). V usage is TRBV15 and J usage is TRBJ1-4; 10 nucleotides match TRBD1. This sequence originates from an elderly woman with acute or convalescent COVID-19. Sequenced: peripheral blood. The CDR3 nucleotides are TGTGCCACCAGCAGGGACAGGGGACAGGGGACCTCCCTGTTTTTT. It codes for CATSRDRGQGTSLFF. Complete variable domain (other parts from reference TRBV15 and TRBJ1-4): DAMVIQNPRYQVTQFGKPVTLSCSQTLNHNVMYWYQQKSSQAPKLLFHYYDKDFNNEADTPDNFQSRRPNTSFCFLDIRSPGLGDTAMYLCATSRDRGQGTSLFFGSGTQLSVL.